This TCR beta chain was captured in a study of T cells in Graves' hyperthyroidism and ophthalmopathy. Study observations and caveats: Most clonotypes expanded in thyroid above 0.001 were likewise present in blood. The model anticipated ophthalmopathy a median around six months pre-onset.

The CDR3 regions of TCR beta were amplified from RNA transcripts. The TCR CDR3 first-round RT-PCR relied on the HTBI primer set. TCRdb independently ran MiXCR on the multiplex PCR reads; one entry per CDR3 protein. The repertoire holds a few hundred thousand distinct CDR3 sequences, with around 16% as singletons. Germline CDR1 reads DFQATT; CDR2 reads SNEGSKA (reference sequence). CDR3 length equals 13 residues. Trimming took 3 bases from V and 8 from J, leaving 16 bases between them. About this clonotype itself: The antigen remains unidentified.

The chain is built from TRBV20-1 and TRBJ1-2; D call uncertain. Sequencing used blood. This TCR came from a woman between 25 and 40 years old with Graves' hyperthyroidism. The CDR3 region is CSASDRGKKGYTF. The CDR3 bases are TGCAGTGCTAGTGATCGCGGGAAAAAGGGCTACACCTTC.